The 26 T cell receptor beta chains reported below all come from one sample, sequenced in a study of blood T cell repertoires in COVID-19 (dated by TCRdb to the early 2020s). Library method: the immunoSEQ multiplex PCR assay. The table was pulled from immuneACCESS by TCRdb, which kept in-frame rearrangements only. Such tables lose some clones; where checked, under half of the loss comes from unresolved V genes, and the rest has no known cause. Present in this sample are about 160,000 clones, less than 85% of which were seen just once. The ten most abundant clones make up about 4.4% of the sample. The sequenced sample consisted of PBMCs or T cells enriched from blood (not recorded which). All receptors derive from a woman aged 45 to 65 who had recovered from COVID-19.

V and J are TRBV6-1 and TRBJ1-2; 9 bases match TRBD1. Germline V CDR1 and CDR2: MNHNS, SASEGT. V lost 3 bases to trimming and J lost 4 bases; unmatched junction nucleotides: 3. The CDR3 loop spans 14 amino acids. CDR3 DNA sequence: TGTGCCAGCAGTGACACAGGGGGCCTCTATGGCTACACCTTC. Translated, it gives CASSDTGGLYGYTF.

This chain uses TRBV28 with TRBJ1-1; D call uncertain. Germline lookup yields CDR1 MDHEN and CDR2 SYDVKM. Trimming removed 7 bases at V and 0 bases at J, with 18 bases between. There are 16 residues in the CDR3. DNA for the CDR3: TGTGCCAGCATCCCCTCCGGAGGCAGGTTGAACACTGAAGCTTTCTTT. It translates to CASIPSGGRLNTEAFF.

V gene TRBV29-1 combines with J gene TRBJ1-5; D is unclear. The CDR3 runs 13 residues. The germline CDR1 and CDR2 sequences are SQVTM and ANQGSEA. Trimming took off 4 bases at V and 6 bases at J, with 13 bases between the two ends. The DNA of the CDR3 is TGCAGCGTTGCCCAGGACCGGGGTCAGCCCCAGCATTTT. Encoded protein: CSVAQDRGQPQHF.

This clone was observed once. This chain connects TRBV19 to TRBJ1-2; D is perhaps TRBD1 (6 bases). The CDR3 is 12 residues long. Per germline, CDR1 LNHDA and CDR2 SQIVND (reference sequence). V was shortened by 7 bases and J by 7 bases, with 13 bases between the two germline ends. The CDR3 protein is CASTQARGGYTF. The CDR3 nucleotides read TGTGCCAGTACCCAGGCCAGGGGTGGCTACACCTTC.

The CDR3 sequence is CASSKTGPGNTIYF. CDR3 in DNA: TGCGCCAGCAGCAAGACAGGGCCCGGAAACACCATATATTTT. V gene TRBV4-1 combines with J gene TRBJ1-3; 7 bases agree with TRBD1. CDR3 length: 14 amino acids. V gave up 5 bases and J gave up 4 bases; unmatched junction bases: 5. Germline V gives CDR1 MGHRA, CDR2 YSYEKL.

The genes are TRBV27 and TRBJ1-4, with D unclear. Looked up from germline, CDR1 is MNHEY and CDR2 is SMNVEV (reference sequence). The CDR3 runs to 12 residues. Deletions cut 3 bases from V and 7 bases from J, with 6 bases between. This CDR3 reads CASSFSLEKLFF. CDR3 in DNA: TGTGCCAGCAGTTTCAGTCTTGAAAAACTGTTTTTT.

The CDR3 reads CATSTQQAEKLFF. For the CDR3, the DNA is TGTGCCACCAGCACCCAACAGGCTGAAAAACTGTTTTTT. This sequence joins TRBV15 and TRBJ1-4, with D perhaps matching TRBD1 (5 bases). CDR3 length: 13 residues. The germline V gene has CDR1 LNHNV and CDR2 YYDKDF (reference sequence). Trimming cost V 4 bases and J 7 bases, with 10 bases left between them.

CDR3 residues: CATRTGGRGYTF. DNA for the CDR3: TGTGCCACCCGGACAGGGGGCCGCGGCTACACCTTC. This chain connects TRBV27 to TRBJ1-2, with TRBD1 matching over 11 bases. Germline V gives CDR1 MNHEY, CDR2 SMNVEV (reference sequence). After removal of 10 bases from V and 8 bases from J, the junction contained 6 bases not matched to a gene. There are 12 residues in the CDR3.

This clone appeared a single time. This chain uses TRBV4-1 with TRBJ2-1, with TRBD2 identical over 9 bases. CDR1 MGHRA and CDR2 YSYEKL come from the germline V gene. The CDR3 has 19 amino acids. V trimming: 4 bases; J trimming: 8 bases; junction bases outside the gene matches: 21. The CDR3 loop reads CASSPLIPLGSGSSHEQFF. In nucleotides, the CDR3 is TGCGCCAGCAGCCCCTTAATACCGCTTGGTAGCGGGAGTAGCCATGAGCAGTTCTTC.

V is TRBV23-1 and J is TRBJ2-7; D may be TRBD1 (6 bases). TRBV23-1 is an ORF, and what it does is uncertain. The CDR3 spans 14 residues. Trimming removed 0 bases at V and 4 bases at J, with 10 bases between. The CDR3 sequence: CASSQSGRGYEQYV. The CDR3 nucleotides read TGCGCCAGCAGTCAATCAGGCAGGGGATACGAGCAGTACGTC.

The V and J genes are TRBV3-1 (or the pseudogene TRBV3-2) and TRBJ1-2; unclear D gene. This CDR3 region has 13 residues. Between the trimmed V and J ends, which lost 7 bases and 4 bases, there was a span of 13 bases. The germline V gene has CDR1 LGHDT and CDR2 YNNKEL (reference sequence). CDR3 in amino acids: CASTYSGSYGYTF. Here the CDR3 DNA reads TGTGCCAGCACCTACAGCGGGTCCTATGGCTACACCTTC.

The count of this clone is one. The chain employs TRBV5-6 and TRBJ1-2; D is unresolved. Germline CDR1 is SGHDT and CDR2 is YYEEEE. This CDR3 is 15 amino acids long. The germline V and J ends were trimmed by 2 bases and 4 bases, with 15 bases remaining between them. The CDR3 DNA sequence: TGTGCCAGCAGCTTTGATCGACGGCGCGGCTATGGCTACACCTTC. Protein product: CASSFDRRRGYGYTF.

The V and J genes are TRBV5-1 and TRBJ1-4; D is uncertain. Per germline, CDR1 SGHRS and CDR2 YFSETQ. Trimming removed 0 bases from V and 2 bases from J, with 5 bases in between. This CDR3 is built from 14 residues. The CDR3 bases are TGCGCCAGCAGCTTGGGGAGCACTAATGAAAAACTGTTTTTT. Residues: CASSLGSTNEKLFF.

For the CDR3, the DNA is TGTGCCAGCAGATCCGGACAGTGGAATCAGCCCCAGCATTTT. Its translation is CASRSGQWNQPQHF. The chain couples TRBV28 to TRBJ1-5, with D possibly being TRBD1 (6 bases). CDR1 MDHEN and CDR2 SYDVKM come from the germline V gene. V was pared by 6 bases and J by 4 bases, with 13 bases between. The CDR3 consists of 14 residues.

CDR3 coding DNA: TGTGCCAGCAGCTTTAGGACGGGGGGGGCCCCCACCGGGGAGCTGTTTTTT. Its translation: CASSFRTGGAPTGELFF. The chain links TRBV11-2 to TRBJ2-2, with 8 bases that match TRBD2. This CDR3 has 17 residues. With V trimmed by 3 bases and J by 4 bases, 10 bases remained unmatched. Germline V gene data show CDR1 as SGHAT and CDR2 as FQNNGV. Full variable domain (remainder filled in from reference TRBV11-2 and TRBJ2-2): EAGVAQSPRYKIIEKRQSVAFWCNPISGHATLYWYQQILGQGPKLLIQFQNNGVVDDSQLPKDRFSAERLKGVDSTLKIQPAKLEDSAVYLCASSFRTGGAPTGELFFGEGSRLTVL.

The rearrangement links TRBV18 to TRBJ2-1, with TRBD2 matching over 10 bases. Trimming at V came to 0 bases and at J to 5 bases, leaving 4 bases not matched to a gene. The germline V gene encodes CDR1 KGHSH and CDR2 LQKENI. The CDR3 has 16 amino acids. The CDR3 loop reads CASSPPLAGVHNEQFF. Written as DNA, the CDR3 is TGTGCCAGCTCACCACCCCTAGCGGGAGTTCACAATGAGCAGTTCTTC. Supplemented by reference TRBV18 and TRBJ2-1, the full variable domain reads NAGVMQNPRHLVRRRGQEARLRCSPMKGHSHVYWYRQLPEEGLKFMVYLQKENIIDESGMPKERFSAEFPKEGPSILRIQQVVRGDSAAYFCASSPPLAGVHNEQFFGPGTRLTVL.

The chain couples TRBV7-2 to TRBJ2-6; D remains ambiguous. The CDR3 consists of 15 residues. Trimming shortened V by 6 bases and J by 0 bases, and 9 bases separated the two germline ends. Germline V CDR1 and CDR2: SGHTA, FQGNSA. CDR3 protein: CASRSQSSGANVLTF. CDR3 DNA: TGTGCCAGCAGATCACAGTCCTCTGGGGCCAACGTCCTGACTTTC.

The CDR3 coding sequence is TGTGCCAGCAGCCAGGAGGTTTCACCCCTCCACTTT. This sequence encodes CASSQEVSPLHF. V gene TRBV11-2 combines with J gene TRBJ1-6; D ambiguous. CDR3 length equals 12 residues. V lost 5 bases and J lost 9, with 8 bases in between. CDR1 and CDR2 (germline): SGHAT, FQNNGV. The whole variable domain, filled in from reference TRBV11-2 and TRBJ1-6, reads EAGVAQSPRYKIIEKRQSVAFWCNPISGHATLYWYQQILGQGPKLLIQFQNNGVVDDSQLPKDRFSAERLKGVDSTLKIQPAKLEDSAVYLCASSQEVSPLHFGNGTRLTVT.

This clone was observed a single time. The chain uses TRBV12-3 or TRBV12-4 and TRBJ1-2; D is perhaps TRBD1 (6 bases). V was pared by 5 bases and J by 3 bases, with 10 bases between. The CDR3 loop spans 13 amino acids. The CDR3 DNA is TGTGCCAGCAGTCCGACAGGAGACTATGGCTACACCTTC. Amino acid sequence: CASSPTGDYGYTF.

This chain joins TRBV3-1 (or the pseudogene TRBV3-2) and TRBJ1-6; D may be TRBD1 (5 bases). Germline lookup yields CDR1 LGHDT and CDR2 YNNKEL (reference sequence). The CDR3 covers 13 residues. Trimming stripped 4 bases from V and 13 bases from J, with 14 bases between. CDR3 DNA sequence: TGTGCCAGCAGCCTCGGGGGACCTATCCCCCTCCACTTT. Amino acids: CASSLGGPIPLHF.

This clone has just one count. This chain links TRBV5-6 with TRBJ2-1; the D gene is possibly TRBD1 (6 bases). CDR3 length: 14 amino acids. Trimming stripped 0 bases from V and 9 bases from J, with 13 bases between. Germline CDR1 SGHDT, CDR2 YYEEEE. The CDR3 is CASSLANRVVEQFF. DNA for the CDR3: TGTGCCAGCAGCTTGGCCAACAGGGTCGTTGAGCAGTTCTTC.

The genes are TRBV2 and TRBJ1-2, with 10 bases matching TRBD1. CDR3 size: 15 residues. Per germline, CDR1 SNHLY and CDR2 FYNNEI. Losses at the gene ends were 4 bases for V and 0 bases for J; bases not matched to a gene: 2. This CDR3 reads CASSVGTGANYGYTF. The DNA of the CDR3 is TGTGCCAGCAGTGTAGGGACAGGGGCTAACTATGGCTACACCTTC.

V and J are TRBV7-9 and TRBJ2-1; 9 nucleotides match TRBD2. This CDR3 is 15 amino acids long. The ends lost 0 bases at V and 5 bases at J; junction bases unmatched: 2. Germline-derived CDR1 and CDR2 are SEHNR and FQNEAQ (reference sequence). Written as DNA, the CDR3 is TGTGCCAGCAGCTTAGCGGCGGGAGGGGACAATGAGCAGTTCTTC. Translation gives CASSLAAGGDNEQFF.

V and J are TRBV30 and TRBJ2-3; the match to TRBD1 covers 7 bases. Per the germline V gene, CDR1 is GTSNPN and CDR2 is SVGIG (reference sequence). With V trimmed by 3 bases and J by 0 bases, 6 bases remained unmatched. The CDR3 contains 15 residues. The CDR3 DNA reads TGTGCCTGGAGAGGGAGAGGGGGCAGCACAGATACGCAGTATTTT. Translating gives CAWRGRGGSTDTQYF. The full variable domain, its missing parts supplied by reference TRBV30 and TRBJ2-3, is SQTIHQWPATLVQPVGSPLSLECTVEGTSNPNLYWYRQAAGRGLQLLFYSVGIGQISSEVPQNLSASRPQDRQFILSSKKLLLSDSGFYLCAWRGRGGSTDTQYFGPGTRLTVL.

The chain uses TRBV4-1 and TRBJ2-6; 7 bases map to TRBD1. Germline CDR1 is MGHRA and CDR2 is YSYEKL. Unmatched junction bases numbered 4, after V lost 4 bases and J lost 4 bases. The CDR3 contains 15 residues. This chain's CDR3 is CASSPTGAGANVLTF. The CDR3 region has the DNA TGCGCCAGCAGCCCAACAGGGGCCGGGGCCAACGTCCTGACTTTC.

The rearrangement joins TRBV2 to TRBJ2-3, with 10 bases lining up with TRBD1. CDR3 length: 16 amino acids. Per germline, CDR1 SNHLY and CDR2 FYNNEI. V was pared by 3 bases and J by 4 bases, with 7 bases of the junction left unmatched. The CDR3 DNA follows: TGTGCCAGCAGTGACGTTTACGGACAGGGGGCAGATACGCAGTATTTT. This translates into CASSDVYGQGADTQYF.